Below are 7 T cell receptor beta chains sequenced from a single sample in a study of CD8 T cells in Susac syndrome. Random hexamers were used to reverse transcribe roughly 0.5 to 1 ug of RNA. In TCRdb, the immunoSEQ multiplex PCR reads were re-called with MiXCR into one record per CDR3 protein. The sample contains fewer than 250,000 distinct CDR3 sequences, around 90% of which appear only once. Material for sequencing was CD8+ T cells from PBMCs. These receptors were obtained from a human donor with multiple sclerosis.

V usage is TRBV27 and J usage is TRBJ2-7; possibly TRBD1 for D (6 bases). The V and J ends lost 4 bases and 0 bases respectively, with 16 bases between them. Per the germline V gene, CDR1 is MNHEY and CDR2 is SMNVEV (reference sequence). The CDR3 consists of 16 residues. The CDR3, as DNA: TGTGCCAGCAGTTCCCTACAGGGCGCAGACTCCTACGAGCAGTACTTC. Protein sequence: CASSSLQGADSYEQYF.

The V and J genes are TRBV7-9 and TRBJ2-2, with D possibly TRBD1 on 6 matching bases. The V gene lost 4 bases and the J gene lost 4 bases, with 19 bases spanning the gap. The CDR3 has 17 amino acids. Germline-derived CDR1 and CDR2 are SEHNR and FQNEAQ (reference sequence). CDR3 sequence (DNA): TGTGCCAGCAGCTGCACAGGGTTTTGCCATTCCACCGGGGAGCTGTTTTTT. As protein: CASSCTGFCHSTGELFF. Full variable domain (rest looked up from reference TRBV7-9 and TRBJ2-2): DTGVSQNPRHKITKRGQNVTFRCDPISEHNRLYWYRQTLGQGPEFLTYFQNEAQLEKSRLLSDRFSAERPKGSFSTLEIQRTEQGDSAMYLCASSCTGFCHSTGELFFGEGSRLTVL.

CDR3 region: CSVELPNEQFF. CDR3 sequence (DNA): TGCAGCGTTGAACTCCCCAATGAGCAGTTCTTC. The chain uses TRBV29-1 and TRBJ2-1; D is uncertain. The ends were cut back, 2 bases at V and 6 bases at J, with 5 bases in the middle. CDR3 length equals 11 residues. Germline V gene data show CDR1 as SQVTM and CDR2 as ANQGSEA.

V gene TRBV3-1 combines with J gene TRBJ2-1; 10 nucleotides agree with TRBD2. J gave up 4 bases and V 4 bases, and 4 bases lay outside the gene matches. CDR3 length: 15 amino acids. CDR1 LGHDT and CDR2 YNNKEL come from the germline V gene (reference sequence). The CDR3 reads CASSPETSGYNEQFF. CDR3 bases: TGTGCCAGCAGCCCGGAGACTAGCGGGTACAATGAGCAGTTCTTC.

V and J are TRBV15 and TRBJ1-4, with 7 bases matching TRBD1. The CDR3 has 13 amino acids. V dropped 4 bases and J dropped 8; count of bases not matched to a gene: 4. Germline V gene lookup returns CDR1 LNHNV and CDR2 YYDKDF (reference sequence). CDR3 coding DNA: TGTGCCACCAGCATTCGGGACAGCGAAAAACTGTTTTTT. Translating gives CATSIRDSEKLFF. The full variable domain, with the rest looked up from reference TRBV15 and TRBJ1-4, is DAMVIQNPRYQVTQFGKPVTLSCSQTLNHNVMYWYQQKSSQAPKLLFHYYDKDFNNEADTPDNFQSRRPNTSFCFLDIRSPGLGDTAMYLCATSIRDSEKLFFGSGTQLSVL.

For the CDR3, the DNA is TGTGCCAGCAGCTCGGGATTATCTGGGGCCAACGTCCTGACTTTC. This gives the protein CASSSGLSGANVLTF. The chain links TRBV14 to TRBJ2-6; weak D call: TRBD2 (5 bases). V was trimmed by 5 bases and J by 1 base, leaving 9 bases between them. The CDR3 totals 15 residues. Germline CDR1 reads SGHDN; CDR2 reads FVKESK.

The V and J genes are TRBV30 and TRBJ2-7; the match to TRBD1 covers 9 bases. Germline V gives CDR1 GTSNPN, CDR2 SVGIG (reference sequence). This CDR3 is built from 16 residues. V lost 8 bases to trimming and J lost 5 bases; unmatched junction nucleotides: 19. The CDR3 reads CAGGDREPLYSDEQYF. The CDR3 coding sequence is TGTGCCGGGGGGGACAGGGAACCCCTCTACTCGGACGAGCAGTACTTC.